This passage covers 15 T cell receptor beta chains from one sample sequenced in a study of T cell responses to AZD1222 COVID-19 vaccine (TCRdb year 2021). The library came from the immunoSEQ multiplex PCR assay. Here the immuneACCESS table is served through TCRdb, limited to in-frame sequences with V and J called. Missing clones are a known gap in these copies; in checked studies unresolved V genes cover under half, and the rest lacks a known reason. Within this sample are about 100,000 clones, with about 85% of them counted one time only. About 1.8% of the sample belongs to the ten largest clones. The time point label on this specimen signifies: baseline before first vaccination. The material sequenced was peripheral blood, taken on day 0 of AZD1222 vaccination. Receptor source: an adult in good health.

This chain joins TRBV28 and TRBJ2-3, with 7 bases that match TRBD2. With V trimmed by 3 bases and J by 5 bases, 5 bases remained unmatched. CDR3 size: 14 residues. Germline V gene data show CDR1 as MDHEN and CDR2 as SYDVKM. The CDR3 nucleotides are TGTGCCAGCAGTTTGGGAGGGCCGGGAGATACGCAGTATTTT. It codes for CASSLGGPGDTQYF.

V is TRBV29-1 and J is TRBJ2-5; D may be TRBD2 (5 bases). Germline CDR1 reads SQVTM; CDR2 reads ANQGSEA. The CDR3 sequence is 13 residues long. The V end was cut by 4 bases, the J end by 5 bases, with 14 bases between. In nucleotides, the CDR3 is TGCAGCGTTGTCCTGAGGGTGCGGGAGACCCAGTACTTC. It encodes CSVVLRVRETQYF. Using reference TRBV29-1 and TRBJ2-5 for the parts outside the CDR3, the full variable domain is SAVISQKPSRDICQRGTSLTIQCQVDSQVTMMFWYRQQPGQSLTLIATANQGSEATYESGFVIDKFPISRPNLTFSTLTVSNMSPEDSSIYLCSVVLRVRETQYFGPGTRLLVL.

The chain carries TRBV28 and TRBJ1-3, with D hard to call. The CDR3 has 15 amino acids. Germline CDR1 MDHEN, CDR2 SYDVKM. V was shortened by 2 bases and J by 3 bases, with 11 bases between the two germline ends. The CDR3 sequence: CASSLDAVGGNTIYF. As DNA, the CDR3 is TGTGCCAGCAGTTTAGACGCGGTGGGTGGAAACACCATATATTTT.

V and J are TRBV28 and TRBJ1-1; D might be TRBD1 (6 bases). CDR3 length: 12 residues. Germline V gene sequence: CDR1 MDHEN, CDR2 SYDVKM. Trimming took off 3 bases at V and 8 bases at J, with 10 bases between the two ends. The chain's CDR3 is CASSLIGGEAFF. CDR3 coding DNA: TGTGCCAGCAGTTTGATAGGGGGAGAAGCTTTCTTT.

The chain links TRBV14 to TRBJ1-1; D is ambiguous. The germline V and J ends were trimmed by 1 base and 0 bases, with 12 bases remaining between them. CDR3 size: 16 residues. CDR1 and CDR2 from the germline V gene are SGHDN and FVKESK. This CDR3 is CASSQGFSFMNTEAFF. CDR3 bases: TGTGCCAGCAGCCAAGGCTTCAGTTTCATGAACACTGAAGCTTTCTTT.

CDR3 residues: CASSLTGIQPQHF. The CDR3 nucleotides read TGTGCCAGCAGTTTGACAGGGATCCAGCCCCAGCATTTT. This sequence joins TRBV6-2 or TRBV6-3 and TRBJ1-5; 7 bases line up with TRBD1. The trim removed 4 bases at V and 7 bases at J, leaving 4 bases unmatched. Germline V CDR1 and CDR2: MNHEY, SVGEGT. The CDR3 extends over 13 amino acids.

This clone was seen a single time. The CDR3 DNA is TGTGCCAGCAGCGGGACTAGAAGTGGCACAGATACGCAGTATTTT. Translating gives CASSGTRSGTDTQYF. The gene calls are TRBV6-2 or TRBV6-3 and TRBJ2-3; 8 bases are a match to TRBD2. There are 15 residues in the CDR3. Losses at the gene ends were 6 bases for V and 1 base for J; bases not matched to a gene: 6. Looked up from germline, CDR1 is MNHEY and CDR2 is SVGEGT.

CDR3 bases: TGTGCCAGCAGCCACCATCCGGGACAGGGACTAGCGGGAGGGCACGGGGAGCTGTTTTTT. Translation gives CASSHHPGQGLAGGHGELFF. The genes are TRBV4-2 and TRBJ2-2; 16 bases align to TRBD2. Per germline, CDR1 LGHNA and CDR2 YNFKEQ. The CDR3 length is 20 residues. Unmatched junction bases numbered 14, after V lost 3 bases and J lost 7 bases.

This clone was observed a handful of times. This rearrangement joins TRBV9 to TRBJ2-1; D possibly corresponds to TRBD2 (6 bases). The CDR3 is 14 residues long. V lost 0 bases and J 6 bases, leaving 10 bases between the germline ends. Germline CDR1 SGDLS, CDR2 YYNGEE. The CDR3 sequence: CASSVGVTSNEQFF. CDR3 nucleotides: TGTGCCAGCAGCGTAGGTGTGACTAGCAATGAGCAGTTCTTC.

This rearrangement joins TRBV3-1 (or the pseudogene TRBV3-2) to TRBJ2-1, with TRBD1 identical over 8 bases. CDR1 is LGHDT and CDR2 is YNNKEL in the germline V gene (reference sequence). There are 15 residues in the CDR3. J lost 5 bases, V lost 5 bases, and 8 bases had no gene match. In DNA, the CDR3 is TGTGCCAGCAGCATTGTGGGACAGGTTAACAATGAGCAGTTCTTC. This gives the protein CASSIVGQVNNEQFF.

CDR3 coding DNA: TGTGCCAGCAGTTTATGGACTCAGAGTCTAATCCGTCCCGGAGGGCAGTACTTC. Protein: CASSLWTQSLIRPGGQYF. The chain recombines TRBV28 with TRBJ2-7, with D maybe TRBD2 (5 bases). The CDR3 consists of 18 residues. Trimming pared 0 bases from V and 9 bases from J, leaving 27 bases between. In germline, CDR1 is MDHEN, CDR2 SYDVKM.

The chain is built from TRBV28 and TRBJ2-5, with TRBD2 matching 10 bases. V lost 4 bases and J lost 4; bases outside the gene matches: 9. CDR1 MDHEN and CDR2 SYDVKM come from the germline V gene. The CDR3 extends over 16 amino acids. The CDR3 nucleotides read TGTGCCAGCAGTTCCCCTAGCGGGAGCCGGGGAGAGACCCAGTACTTC. This gives the protein CASSSPSGSRGETQYF.

This chain links TRBV2 with TRBJ2-1; 8 nucleotides match TRBD1. V trimming: 7 bases; J trimming: 4 bases; junction bases outside the gene matches: 6. The CDR3 extends over 14 amino acids. Germline V gene lookup returns CDR1 SNHLY and CDR2 FYNNEI. CDR3 amino acids: CASNSGQAYNEQFF. CDR3 nucleotides: TGTGCCAGCAACTCGGGACAGGCTTACAATGAGCAGTTCTTC.

V gene TRBV6-5 combines with J gene TRBJ1-1, with TRBD1 as a possible D gene (5 bases). V was cut by 4 bases and J by 4 bases, with 13 bases left in between. The CDR3 loop spans 14 amino acids. Germline loops: CDR1 MNHEY, CDR2 SVGAGI. The CDR3 protein is CASSSTPGGTEAFF. The CDR3 DNA follows: TGTGCCAGCAGTTCAACGCCGGGGGGCACTGAAGCTTTCTTT.

The CDR3 DNA sequence: TGTGCAAGTCGCTTAGGCCTCAAACTAGCGGGGACAGATACGCAGTATTTT. It yields the protein CASRLGLKLAGTDTQYF. This rearrangement joins TRBV12-2 to TRBJ2-3; the listed D gene, TRBD2, was not tested against the DNA. TRBV12-2 is labeled a pseudogene. This CDR3 contains 17 residues.